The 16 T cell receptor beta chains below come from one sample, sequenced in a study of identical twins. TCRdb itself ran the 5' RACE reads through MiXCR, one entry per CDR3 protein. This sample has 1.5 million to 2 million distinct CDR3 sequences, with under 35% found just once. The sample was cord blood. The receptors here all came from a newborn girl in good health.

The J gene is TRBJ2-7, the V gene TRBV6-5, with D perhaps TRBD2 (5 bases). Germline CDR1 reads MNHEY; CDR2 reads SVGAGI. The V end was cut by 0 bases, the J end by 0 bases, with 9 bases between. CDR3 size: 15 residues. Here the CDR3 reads CASSYSGISSYEQYF. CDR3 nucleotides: TGTGCCAGCAGTTACTCCGGGATATCCTCCTACGAGCAGTACTTC.

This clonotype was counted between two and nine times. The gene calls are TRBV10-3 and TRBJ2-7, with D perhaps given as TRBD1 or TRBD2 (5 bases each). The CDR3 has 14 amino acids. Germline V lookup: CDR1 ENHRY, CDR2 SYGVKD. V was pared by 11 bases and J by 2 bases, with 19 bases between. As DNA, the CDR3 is TGTGCCCACGGCCGGGACGCACGAGCCTACGAGCAGTACTTC. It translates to CAHGRDARAYEQYF.

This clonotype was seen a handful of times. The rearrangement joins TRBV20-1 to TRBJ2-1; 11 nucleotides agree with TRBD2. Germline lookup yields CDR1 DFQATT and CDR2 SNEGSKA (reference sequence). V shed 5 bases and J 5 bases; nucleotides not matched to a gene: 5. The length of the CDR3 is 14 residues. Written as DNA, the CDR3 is TGCAGTGCTCGTCTAGCGGGGGGTAACAATGAGCAGTTCTTC. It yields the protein CSARLAGGNNEQFF.

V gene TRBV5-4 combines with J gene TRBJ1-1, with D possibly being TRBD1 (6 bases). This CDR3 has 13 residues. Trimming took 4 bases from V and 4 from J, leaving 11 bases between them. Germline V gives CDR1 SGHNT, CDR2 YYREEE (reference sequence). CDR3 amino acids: CASSSRDTTEAFF. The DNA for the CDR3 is TGTGCCAGCAGCAGCCGGGACACCACTGAAGCTTTCTTT.

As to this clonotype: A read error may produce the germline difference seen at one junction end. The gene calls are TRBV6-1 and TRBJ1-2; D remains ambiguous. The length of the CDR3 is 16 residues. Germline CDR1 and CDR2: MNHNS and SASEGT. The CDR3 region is CASSEGWPATNHGYTF. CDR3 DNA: TGTGCCAGCAGTGAAGGATGGCCGGCAACTAACCATGGCTACACCTTC.

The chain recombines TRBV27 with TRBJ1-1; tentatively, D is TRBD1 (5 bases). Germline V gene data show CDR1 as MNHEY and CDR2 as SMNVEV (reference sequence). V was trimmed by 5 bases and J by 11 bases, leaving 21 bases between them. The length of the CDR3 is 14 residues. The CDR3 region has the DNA TGTGCCAGCAGTATCCAGTACCGGGACCCTCGGGCTTTCTTT. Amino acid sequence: CASSIQYRDPRAFF.

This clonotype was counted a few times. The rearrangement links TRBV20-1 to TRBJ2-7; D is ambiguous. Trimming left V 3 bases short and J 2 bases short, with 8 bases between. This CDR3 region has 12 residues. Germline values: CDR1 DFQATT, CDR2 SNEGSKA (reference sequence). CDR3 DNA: TGCAGTGCTAGGAAAGGAACCTACGAGCAGTACTTC. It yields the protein CSARKGTYEQYF.

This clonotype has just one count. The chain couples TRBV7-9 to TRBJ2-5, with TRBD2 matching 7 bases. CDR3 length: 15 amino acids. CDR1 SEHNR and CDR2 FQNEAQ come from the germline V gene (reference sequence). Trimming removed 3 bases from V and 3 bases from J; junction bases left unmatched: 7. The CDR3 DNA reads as TGTGCCAGCAGCTTCGGGAGGTTAAAAGAAGAGACCCAGTACTTC. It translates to CASSFGRLKEETQYF.

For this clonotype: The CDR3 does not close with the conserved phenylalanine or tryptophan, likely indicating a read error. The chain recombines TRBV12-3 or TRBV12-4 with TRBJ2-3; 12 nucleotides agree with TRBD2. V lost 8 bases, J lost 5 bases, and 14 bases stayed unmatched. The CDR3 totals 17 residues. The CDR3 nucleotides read TGTGCCAGCTGGGGATCCGTGACTAGCGGGAGTGGAGATACGCAGTATTCT. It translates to CASWGSVTSGSGDTQYS.

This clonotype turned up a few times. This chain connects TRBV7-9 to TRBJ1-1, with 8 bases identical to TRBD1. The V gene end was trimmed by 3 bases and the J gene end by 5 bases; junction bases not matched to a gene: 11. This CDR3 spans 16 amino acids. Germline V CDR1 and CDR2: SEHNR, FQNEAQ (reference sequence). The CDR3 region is CASSFPKTGEETEAFF. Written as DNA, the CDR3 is TGTGCCAGCAGCTTCCCAAAGACAGGGGAGGAGACTGAAGCTTTCTTT.

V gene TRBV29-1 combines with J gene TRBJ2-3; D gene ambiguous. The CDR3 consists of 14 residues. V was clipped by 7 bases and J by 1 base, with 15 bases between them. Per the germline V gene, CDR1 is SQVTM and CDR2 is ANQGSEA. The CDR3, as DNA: TGCAGCGCGTCCTCAGGCTCCCGCACAGATACGCAGTATTTT. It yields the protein CSASSGSRTDTQYF.

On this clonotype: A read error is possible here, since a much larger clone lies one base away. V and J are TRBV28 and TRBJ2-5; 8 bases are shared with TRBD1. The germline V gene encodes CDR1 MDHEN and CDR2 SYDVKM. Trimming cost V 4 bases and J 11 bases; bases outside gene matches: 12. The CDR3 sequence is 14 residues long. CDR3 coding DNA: TGTGCCAGCAGTTCCCCAGGGGGCCCCAATGAGCAGTACTTC. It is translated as CASSSPGGPNEQYF.

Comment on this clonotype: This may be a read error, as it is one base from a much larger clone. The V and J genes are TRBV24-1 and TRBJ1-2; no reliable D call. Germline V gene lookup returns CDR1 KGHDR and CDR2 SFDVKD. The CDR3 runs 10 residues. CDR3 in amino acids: CTTSDYGYTF. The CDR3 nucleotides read TGTACCACCAGTGACTATGGCTACACCTTC.

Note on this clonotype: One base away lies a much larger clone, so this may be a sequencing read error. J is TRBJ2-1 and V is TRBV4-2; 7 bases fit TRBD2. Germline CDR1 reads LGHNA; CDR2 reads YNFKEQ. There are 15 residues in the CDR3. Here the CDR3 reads CAGSQERGSYNEQFF. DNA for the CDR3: TGTGCCGGCAGCCAAGAGCGGGGCTCCTACAATGAGCAGTTCTTC.

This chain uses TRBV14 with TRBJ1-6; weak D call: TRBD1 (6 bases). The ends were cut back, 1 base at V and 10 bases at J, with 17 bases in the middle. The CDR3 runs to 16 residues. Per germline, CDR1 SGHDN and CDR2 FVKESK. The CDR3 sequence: CASSQVSQGIKSPLHF. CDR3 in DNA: TGTGCCAGCAGCCAAGTTTCCCAGGGGATCAAATCACCCCTCCACTTT. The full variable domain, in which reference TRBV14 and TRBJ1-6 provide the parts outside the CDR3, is EAGVTQFPSHSVIEKGQTVTLRCDPISGHDNLYWYRRVMGKEIKFLLHFVKESKQDESGMPNNRFLAERTGGTYSTLKVQPAELEDSGVYFCASSQVSQGIKSPLHFGNGTRLTVT.

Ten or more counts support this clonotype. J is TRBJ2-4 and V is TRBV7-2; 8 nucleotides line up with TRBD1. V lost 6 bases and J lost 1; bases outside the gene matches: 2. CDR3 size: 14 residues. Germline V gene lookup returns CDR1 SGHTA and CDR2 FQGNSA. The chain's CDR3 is CASRWDRAKNIQYF. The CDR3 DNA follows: TGTGCCAGCAGATGGGACAGGGCCAAAAACATTCAGTACTTC.